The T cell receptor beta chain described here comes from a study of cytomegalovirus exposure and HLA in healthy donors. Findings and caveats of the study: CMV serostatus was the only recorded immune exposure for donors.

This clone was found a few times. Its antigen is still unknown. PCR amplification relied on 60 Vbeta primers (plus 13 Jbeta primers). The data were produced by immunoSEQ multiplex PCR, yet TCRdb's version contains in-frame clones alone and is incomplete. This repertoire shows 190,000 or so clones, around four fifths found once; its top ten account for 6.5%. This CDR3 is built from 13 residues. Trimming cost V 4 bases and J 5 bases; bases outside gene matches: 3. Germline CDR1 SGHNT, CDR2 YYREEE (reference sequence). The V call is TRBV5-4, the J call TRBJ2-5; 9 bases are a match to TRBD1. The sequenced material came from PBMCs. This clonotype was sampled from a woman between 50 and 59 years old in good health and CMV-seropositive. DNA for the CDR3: TGTGCCAGCAGCCAGACAGGGGGTGAGACCCAGTACTTC. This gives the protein CASSQTGGETQYF.